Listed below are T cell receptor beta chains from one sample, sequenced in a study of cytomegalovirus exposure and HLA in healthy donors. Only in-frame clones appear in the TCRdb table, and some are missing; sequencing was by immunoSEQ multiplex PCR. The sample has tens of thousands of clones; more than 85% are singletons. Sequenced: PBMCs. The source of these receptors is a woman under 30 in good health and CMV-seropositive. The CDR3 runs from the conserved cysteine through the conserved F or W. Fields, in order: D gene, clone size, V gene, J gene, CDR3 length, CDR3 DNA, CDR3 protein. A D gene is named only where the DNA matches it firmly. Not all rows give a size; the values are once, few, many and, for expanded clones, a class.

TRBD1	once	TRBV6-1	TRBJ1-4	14	TGTGCCACCCCAGACTGGGACAGGGCAGGGAAACTGTTTTTT	CATPDWDRAGKLFF
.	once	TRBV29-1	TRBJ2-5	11	TGCAGCGTAGAAGAGCAGGAAACCCAGTACTTC	CSVEEQETQYF
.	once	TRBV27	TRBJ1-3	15	TGTGCCAGCAGTTTAATGGGCCAGGCCGGAAACACCATATATTTT	CASSLMGQAGNTIYF
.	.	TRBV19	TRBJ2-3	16	TGTGCCAGTAGTATAGGTCGGGAATACAGCACAGATACGCAGTATTTT	CASSIGREYSTDTQYF
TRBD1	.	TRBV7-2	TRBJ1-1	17	TGTGCCAGCAGCCGTACCGACAGGGGCCGACTGAACACTGAAGCTTTCTTT	CASSRTDRGRLNTEAFF
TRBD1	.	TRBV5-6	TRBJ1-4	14	TGTGCCAGCAGCCCCGGGCAGACAGGGGAAAAACTGTTTTTT	CASSPGQTGEKLFF
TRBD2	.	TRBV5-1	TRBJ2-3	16	TGCGCCAGCAGTCGTCCTTCGCGGGGGGTGGTAGATACGCAGTATTTT	CASSRPSRGVVDTQYF
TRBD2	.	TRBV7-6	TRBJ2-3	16	TGTGCCAGCAGCTCCTTAGCGGGAGGGGTTAGAGATACGCAGTATTTT	CASSSLAGGVRDTQYF
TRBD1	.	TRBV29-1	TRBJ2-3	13	TGCAGCGTCAGAGGACAGGCGGGAGATACGCAGTATTTT	CSVRGQAGDTQYF
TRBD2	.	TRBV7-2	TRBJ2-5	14	TGTGCCAGCAGCTACCCGGGGGGCCAAGAGACCCAGTACTTC	CASSYPGGQETQYF
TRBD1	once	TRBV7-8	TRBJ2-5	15	TGTGCCAGCAGCCCAGACAGGGCCTTCCAAGAGACCCAGTACTTC	CASSPDRAFQETQYF
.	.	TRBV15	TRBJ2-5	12	TGTGCCACCAGCAGAGTTGTCGGGACCCAGTACTTC	CATSRVVGTQYF
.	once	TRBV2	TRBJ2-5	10	TGTGCCAGCAGTGAAACGGCCCAGTACTTC	CASSETAQYF
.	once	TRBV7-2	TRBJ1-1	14	TGTGCCAGCAGCTTAGGAGGAGAGAACACTGAAGCTTTCTTT	CASSLGGENTEAFF
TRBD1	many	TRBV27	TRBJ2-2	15	TGTGCCAGCAGTCCGACAGGGCTGAACACCGGGGAGCTGTTTTTT	CASSPTGLNTGELFF
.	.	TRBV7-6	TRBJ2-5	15	TGTGCCAGCAGCTTAGTCGGGAGAGTCGGAGAGACCCAGTACTTC	CASSLVGRVGETQYF
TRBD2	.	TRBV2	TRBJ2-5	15	TGTGCCAGCAGCAGACTAGCGGGAGGATTAGAGACCCAGTACTTC	CASSRLAGGLETQYF
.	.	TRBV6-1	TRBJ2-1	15	TGTGCCAGCAGTGGCGAGGTTTCCTCCTACAATGAGCAGTTCTTC	CASSGEVSSYNEQFF
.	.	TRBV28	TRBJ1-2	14	TGTGCCAGCAGTCGGACAGCTTCTAACTATGGCTACACCTTC	CASSRTASNYGYTF
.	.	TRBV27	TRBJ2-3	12	TGTGCCACCTCCGTAGGGGAAGATACGCAGTATTTT	CATSVGEDTQYF
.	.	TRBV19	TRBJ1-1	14	TGTGCCAGTAGCTCGGGTGGGGGGGCTCCTGAAGCTTTCTTT	CASSSGGGAPEAFF
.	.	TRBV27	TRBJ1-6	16	TGTGCCAGCAGTTTAAGGATGGGGACCGGGGGTTCACCCCTCCACTTT	CASSLRMGTGGSPLHF
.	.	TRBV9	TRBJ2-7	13	TGTGCCAGCAGCCCGGGGGACCCCTACGAGCAGTACTTC	CASSPGDPYEQYF
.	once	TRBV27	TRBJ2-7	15	TGTGCCAGCAGTTTAAATCCGGGAGACCACTACGAGCAGTACTTC	CASSLNPGDHYEQYF
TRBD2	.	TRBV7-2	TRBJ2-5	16	TGTGCCAGCAGCCCTCTACCTAGCGGGAGGCAAGAGACCCAGTACTTC	CASSPLPSGRQETQYF
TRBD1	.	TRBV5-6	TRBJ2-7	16	TGTGCCAGCATCGCTTCCGGGACAGGGATATCCTACGAGCAGTACTTC	CASIASGTGISYEQYF
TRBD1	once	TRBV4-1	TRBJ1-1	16	TGCGCCAGCAGCCAACAAAAGACAGGGGCCGCGGGTGAAGCTTTCTTT	CASSQQKTGAAGEAFF
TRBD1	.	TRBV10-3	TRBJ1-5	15	TGTGCCATCAGTGAGGCCAGGGGGCCGGGACAGCCCCAGCATTTT	CAISEARGPGQPQHF
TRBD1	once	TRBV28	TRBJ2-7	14	TGTGCCAGCAGGGGGGTGGGGACAGGCTACGAGCAGTACTTC	CASRGVGTGYEQYF
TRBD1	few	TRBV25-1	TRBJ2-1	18	TGTGCCAGCAGTCCCGGGTATGGGGCGGGACAGGGCTTCGGTGAGCAGTTCTTC	CASSPGYGAGQGFGEQFF
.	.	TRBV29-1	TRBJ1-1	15	TGCAGCGTTGAGGTCCCTGGACATTTTCTGACTGAAGCTTTCTTT	CSVEVPGHFLTEAFF
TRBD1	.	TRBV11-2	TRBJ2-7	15	TGTGCCAGCAGCTTAGGAGCGACAGGGGCCGGGGAGCAGTACTTC	CASSLGATGAGEQYF
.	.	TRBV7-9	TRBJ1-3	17	TGTGCCAGCAGCTTAGGGTCAGGGTGGGCCTCTGGAAACACCATATATTTT	CASSLGSGWASGNTIYF
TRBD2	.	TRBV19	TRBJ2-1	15	TGTGCCAGTAGTATCAGCGGGATCTCCTACAATGAGCAGTTCTTC	CASSISGISYNEQFF
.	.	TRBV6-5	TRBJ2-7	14	TGTGCCAGCAGGTGGGGGGGCCACTCCTACGAGCAGTACTTC	CASRWGGHSYEQYF
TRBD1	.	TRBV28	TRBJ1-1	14	TGTGCCAGCAGTTGGACAGGGGCGGGCACTGAAGCTTTCTTT	CASSWTGAGTEAFF
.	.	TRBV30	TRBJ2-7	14	TGTGCCTGGAGTGTGACTGCTACCTCCTACGAGCAGTACTTC	CAWSVTATSYEQYF